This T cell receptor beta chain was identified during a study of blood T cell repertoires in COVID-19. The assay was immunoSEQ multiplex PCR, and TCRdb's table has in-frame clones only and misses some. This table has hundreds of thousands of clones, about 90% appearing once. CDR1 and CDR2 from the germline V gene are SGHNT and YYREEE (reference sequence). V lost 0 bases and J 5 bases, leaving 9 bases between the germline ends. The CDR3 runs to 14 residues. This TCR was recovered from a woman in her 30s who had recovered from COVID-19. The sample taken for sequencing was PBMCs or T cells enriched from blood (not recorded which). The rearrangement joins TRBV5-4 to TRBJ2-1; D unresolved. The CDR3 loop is CASSLDQKDNEQFF. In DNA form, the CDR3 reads TGTGCCAGCAGCTTGGACCAGAAAGACAATGAGCAGTTCTTC. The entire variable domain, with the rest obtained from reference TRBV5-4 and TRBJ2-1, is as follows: ETGVTQSPTHLIKTRGQQVTLRCSSQSGHNTVSWYQQALGQGPQFIFQYYREEENGRGNFPPRFSGLQFPNYSSELNVNALELDDSALYLCASSLDQKDNEQFFGPGTRLTVL.